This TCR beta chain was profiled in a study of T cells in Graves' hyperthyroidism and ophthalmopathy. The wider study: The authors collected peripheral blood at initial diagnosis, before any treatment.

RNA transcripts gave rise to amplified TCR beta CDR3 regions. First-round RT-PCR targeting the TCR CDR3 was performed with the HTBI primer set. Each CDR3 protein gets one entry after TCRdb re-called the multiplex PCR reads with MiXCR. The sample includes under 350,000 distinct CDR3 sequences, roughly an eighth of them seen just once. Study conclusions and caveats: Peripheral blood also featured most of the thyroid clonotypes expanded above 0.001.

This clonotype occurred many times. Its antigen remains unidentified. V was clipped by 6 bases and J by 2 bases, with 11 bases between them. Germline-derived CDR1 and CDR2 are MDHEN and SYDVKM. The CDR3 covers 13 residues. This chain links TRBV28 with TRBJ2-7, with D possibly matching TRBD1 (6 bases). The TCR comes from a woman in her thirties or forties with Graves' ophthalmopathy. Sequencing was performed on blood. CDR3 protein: CASRTGFAYEQYF. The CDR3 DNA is TGTGCCAGCAGAACAGGGTTCGCCTACGAGCAGTACTTC.